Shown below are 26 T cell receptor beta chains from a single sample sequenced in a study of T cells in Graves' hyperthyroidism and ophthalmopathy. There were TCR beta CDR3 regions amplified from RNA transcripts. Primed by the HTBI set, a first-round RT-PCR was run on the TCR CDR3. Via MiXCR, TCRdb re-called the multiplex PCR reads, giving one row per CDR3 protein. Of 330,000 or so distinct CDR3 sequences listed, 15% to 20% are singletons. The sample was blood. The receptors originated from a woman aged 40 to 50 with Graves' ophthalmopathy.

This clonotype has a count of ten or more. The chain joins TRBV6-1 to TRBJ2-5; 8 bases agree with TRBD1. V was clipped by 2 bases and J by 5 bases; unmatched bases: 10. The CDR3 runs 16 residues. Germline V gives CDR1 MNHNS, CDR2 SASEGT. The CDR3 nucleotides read TGTGCCAGCAGTGAAAGTCCGGGACAGGCATGGGAGACCCAGTACTTC. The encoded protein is CASSESPGQAWETQYF.

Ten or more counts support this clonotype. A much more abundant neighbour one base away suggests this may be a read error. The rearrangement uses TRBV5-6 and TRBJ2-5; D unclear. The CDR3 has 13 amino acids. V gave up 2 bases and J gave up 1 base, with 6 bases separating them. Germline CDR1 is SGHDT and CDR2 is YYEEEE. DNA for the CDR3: TGTGCCAGCAGCTTCACAGCCCAAGAGACCCAGTACTTC. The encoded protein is CASSFTAQETQYF.

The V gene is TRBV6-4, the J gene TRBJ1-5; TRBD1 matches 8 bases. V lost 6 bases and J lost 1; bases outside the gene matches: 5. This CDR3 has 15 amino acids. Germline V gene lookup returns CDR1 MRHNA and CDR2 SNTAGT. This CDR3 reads CASSAQGGSNQPQHF. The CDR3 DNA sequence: TGTGCCAGCAGCGCACAGGGGGGGAGCAATCAGCCCCAGCATTTT.

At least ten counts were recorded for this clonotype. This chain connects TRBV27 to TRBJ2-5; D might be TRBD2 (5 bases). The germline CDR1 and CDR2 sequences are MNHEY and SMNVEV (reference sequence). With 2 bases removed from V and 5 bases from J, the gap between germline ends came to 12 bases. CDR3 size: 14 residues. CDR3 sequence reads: CASSLARPGETQYF. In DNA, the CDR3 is TGTGCCAGCAGTTTAGCCAGGCCGGGGGAGACCCAGTACTTC.

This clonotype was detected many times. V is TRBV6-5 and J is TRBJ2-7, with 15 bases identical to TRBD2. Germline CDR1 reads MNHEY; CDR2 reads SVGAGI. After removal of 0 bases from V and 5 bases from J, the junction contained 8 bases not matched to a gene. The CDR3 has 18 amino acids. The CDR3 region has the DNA TGTGCCAGCAGTTACTCCATCGGACTAGCGGGAGGGCCGCACGAGCAGTACTTC. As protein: CASSYSIGLAGGPHEQYF.

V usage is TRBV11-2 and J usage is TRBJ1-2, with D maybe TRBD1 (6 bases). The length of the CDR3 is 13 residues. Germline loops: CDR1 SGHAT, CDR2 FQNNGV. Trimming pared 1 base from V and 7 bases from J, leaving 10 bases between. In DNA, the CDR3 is TGTGCCAGCAGCTTAGGACAGGTTCGTGGCTACACCTTC. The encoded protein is CASSLGQVRGYTF. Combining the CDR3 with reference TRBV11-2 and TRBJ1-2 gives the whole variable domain EAGVAQSPRYKIIEKRQSVAFWCNPISGHATLYWYQQILGQGPKLLIQFQNNGVVDDSQLPKDRFSAERLKGVDSTLKIQPAKLEDSAVYLCASSLGQVRGYTFGSGTRLTVV.

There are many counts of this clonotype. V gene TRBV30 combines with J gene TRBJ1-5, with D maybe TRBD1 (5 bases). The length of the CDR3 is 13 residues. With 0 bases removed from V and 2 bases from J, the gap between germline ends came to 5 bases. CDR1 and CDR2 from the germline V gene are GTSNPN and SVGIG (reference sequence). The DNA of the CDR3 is TGTGCCTGGAGTGTAGGGGGCAATCAGCCCCAGCATTTT. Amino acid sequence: CAWSVGGNQPQHF.

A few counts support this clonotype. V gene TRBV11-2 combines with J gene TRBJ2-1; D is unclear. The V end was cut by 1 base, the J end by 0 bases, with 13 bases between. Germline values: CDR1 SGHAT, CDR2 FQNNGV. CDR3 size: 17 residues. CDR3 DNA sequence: TGTGCCAGCAGCTTAGTTAACGTATTGAGCTCCTACAATGAGCAGTTCTTC. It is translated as CASSLVNVLSSYNEQFF.

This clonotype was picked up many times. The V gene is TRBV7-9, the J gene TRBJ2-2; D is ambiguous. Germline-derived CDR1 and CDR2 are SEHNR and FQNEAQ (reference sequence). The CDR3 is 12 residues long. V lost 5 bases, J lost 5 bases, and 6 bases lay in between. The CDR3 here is CASSPFTGELFF. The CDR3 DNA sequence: TGTGCCAGCAGCCCATTTACCGGGGAGCTGTTTTTT.

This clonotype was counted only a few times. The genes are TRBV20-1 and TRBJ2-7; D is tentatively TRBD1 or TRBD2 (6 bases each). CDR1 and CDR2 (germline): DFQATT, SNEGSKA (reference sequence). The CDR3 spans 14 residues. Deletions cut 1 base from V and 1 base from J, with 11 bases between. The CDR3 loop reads CSARVGGGSYEQYF. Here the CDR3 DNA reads TGCAGTGCTAGAGTAGGAGGGGGGTCCTACGAGCAGTACTTC.

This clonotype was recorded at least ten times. This CDR3 is CASILAGALSYEQYF. The CDR3 DNA sequence: TGTGCCAGCATTCTAGCGGGAGCTCTCTCCTACGAGCAGTACTTC. V gene TRBV6-2 or TRBV6-3 combines with J gene TRBJ2-7, with 10 bases identical to TRBD2. With 7 bases clipped from V and 0 bases from J, the junction kept 6 bases outside the gene matches. The length of the CDR3 is 15 residues. Germline V lookup: CDR1 MNHEY, CDR2 SVGEGT.

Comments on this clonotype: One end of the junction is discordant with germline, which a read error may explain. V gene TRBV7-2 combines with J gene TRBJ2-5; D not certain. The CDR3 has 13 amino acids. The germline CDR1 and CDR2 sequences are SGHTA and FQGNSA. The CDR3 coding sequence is TGTGCCAACAGCTTCGGAACCGCGCAGACCCAGTACTTC. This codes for CANSFGTAQTQYF.

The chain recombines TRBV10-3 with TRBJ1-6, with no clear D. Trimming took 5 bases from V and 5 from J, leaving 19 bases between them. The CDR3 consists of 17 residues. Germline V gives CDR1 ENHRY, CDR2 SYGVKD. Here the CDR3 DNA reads TGTGCCATCAGTACCACAGACCCAGAAACCGATAATTCACCCCTCCACTTT. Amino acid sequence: CAISTTDPETDNSPLHF.

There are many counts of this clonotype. This CDR3 reads CASSYASGTGAEAFF. The DNA for the CDR3 is TGTGCCAGCAGTTACGCATCCGGGACAGGGGCTGAAGCTTTCTTT. This rearrangement joins TRBV6-5 to TRBJ1-1, with TRBD1 matching over 10 bases. The CDR3 contains 15 residues. CDR1 and CDR2 (germline): MNHEY, SVGAGI. After removal of 2 bases from V and 6 bases from J, the junction contained 6 bases not matched to a gene.

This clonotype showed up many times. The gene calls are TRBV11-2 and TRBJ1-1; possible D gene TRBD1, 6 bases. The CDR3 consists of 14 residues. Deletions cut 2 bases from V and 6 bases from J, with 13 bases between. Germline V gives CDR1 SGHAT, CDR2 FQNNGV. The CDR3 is CASSLKGEGAEAFF. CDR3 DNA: TGTGCCAGCAGCTTAAAGGGGGAAGGGGCTGAAGCTTTCTTT.

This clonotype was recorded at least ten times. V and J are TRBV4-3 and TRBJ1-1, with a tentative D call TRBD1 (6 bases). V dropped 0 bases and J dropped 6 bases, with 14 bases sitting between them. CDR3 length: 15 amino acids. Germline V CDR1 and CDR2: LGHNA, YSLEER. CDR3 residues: CASSQEPGVAAEAFF. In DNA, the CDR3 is TGCGCCAGCAGCCAAGAACCAGGGGTCGCCGCTGAAGCTTTCTTT.

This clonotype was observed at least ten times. This CDR3 is CASGTKPLLAASTGELFF. The DNA for the CDR3 is TGTGCTAGTGGTACCAAACCTCTACTAGCGGCCAGCACCGGGGAGCTGTTTTTT. The rearrangement joins TRBV12-5 to TRBJ2-2; 8 bases fit TRBD2. The CDR3 is 18 amino acids. Germline values: CDR1 LGHNT, CDR2 FRNRAP. J lost 4 bases, V lost 5 bases, and 15 bases had no gene match.

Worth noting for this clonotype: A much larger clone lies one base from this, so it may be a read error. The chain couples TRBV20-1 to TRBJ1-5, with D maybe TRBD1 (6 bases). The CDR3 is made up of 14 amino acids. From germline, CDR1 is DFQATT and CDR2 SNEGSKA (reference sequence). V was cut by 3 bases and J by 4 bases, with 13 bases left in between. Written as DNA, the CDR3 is TGCAGTGCTAGTAGGGGGGCCCTGAATCAGCCCCAGCATTTT. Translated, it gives CSASRGALNQPQHF.

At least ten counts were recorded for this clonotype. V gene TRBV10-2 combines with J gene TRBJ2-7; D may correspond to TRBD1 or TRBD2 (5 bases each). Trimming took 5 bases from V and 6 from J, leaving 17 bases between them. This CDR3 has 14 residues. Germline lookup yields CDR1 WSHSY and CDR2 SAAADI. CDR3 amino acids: CASSPGRPACEQYF. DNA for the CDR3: TGCGCCAGCAGTCCGGGACGGCCGGCCTGCGAGCAGTACTTC.

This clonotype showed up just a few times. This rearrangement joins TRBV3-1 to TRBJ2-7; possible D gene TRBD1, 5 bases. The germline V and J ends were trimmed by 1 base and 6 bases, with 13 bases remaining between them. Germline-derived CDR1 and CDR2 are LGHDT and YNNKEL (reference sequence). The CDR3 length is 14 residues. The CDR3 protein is CASSQGQGKIEQYF. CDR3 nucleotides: TGTGCCAGCAGCCAAGGCCAGGGTAAGATCGAGCAGTACTTC.

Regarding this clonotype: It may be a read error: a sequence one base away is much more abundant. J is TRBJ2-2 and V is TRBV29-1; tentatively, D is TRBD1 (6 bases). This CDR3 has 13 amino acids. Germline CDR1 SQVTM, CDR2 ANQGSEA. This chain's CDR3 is CSVQDSPTWELFF. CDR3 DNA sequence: TGCAGCGTACAGGACAGTCCCACCTGGGAGCTGTTTTTT.

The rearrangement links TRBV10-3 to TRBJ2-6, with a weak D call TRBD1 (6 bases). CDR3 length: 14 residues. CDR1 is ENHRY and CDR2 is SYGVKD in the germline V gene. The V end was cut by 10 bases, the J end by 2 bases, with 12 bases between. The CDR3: CATQQGTGANVLTF. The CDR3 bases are TGTGCCACCCAACAGGGAACTGGGGCCAACGTCCTGACTTTC.

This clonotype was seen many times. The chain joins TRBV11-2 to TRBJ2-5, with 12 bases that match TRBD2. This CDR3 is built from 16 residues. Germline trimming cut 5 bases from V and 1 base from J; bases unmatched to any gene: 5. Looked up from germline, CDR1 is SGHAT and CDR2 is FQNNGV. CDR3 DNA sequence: TGTGCCAGCAGCACCGGACTAGCGGGGCCCCAAGAGACCCAGTACTTC. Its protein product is CASSTGLAGPQETQYF.

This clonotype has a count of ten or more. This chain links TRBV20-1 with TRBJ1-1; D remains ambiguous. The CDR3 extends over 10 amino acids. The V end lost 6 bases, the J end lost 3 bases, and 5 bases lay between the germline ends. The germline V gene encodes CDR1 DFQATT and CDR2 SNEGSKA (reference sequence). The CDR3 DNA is TGCAGTGCCATAGACACTGAAGCTTTCTTT. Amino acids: CSAIDTEAFF.

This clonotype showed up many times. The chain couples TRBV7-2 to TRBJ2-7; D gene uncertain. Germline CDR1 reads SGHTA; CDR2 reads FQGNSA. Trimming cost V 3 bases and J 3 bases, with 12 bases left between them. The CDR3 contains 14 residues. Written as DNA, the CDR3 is TGTGCCAGCAGCTTTTCGTCTGGGATCTACGAGCAGTACTTC. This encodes CASSFSSGIYEQYF.

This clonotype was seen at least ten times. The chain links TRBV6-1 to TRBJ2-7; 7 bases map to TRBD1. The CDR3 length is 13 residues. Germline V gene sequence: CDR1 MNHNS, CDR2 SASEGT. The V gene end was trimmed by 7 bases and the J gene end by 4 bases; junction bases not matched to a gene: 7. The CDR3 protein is CASKRDSIYEQYF. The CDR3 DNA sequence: TGTGCCAGCAAGAGGGACAGCATATACGAGCAGTACTTC.